Listed below are T cell receptor beta chains from one sample, sequenced in a study of shared clonotypes between healthy human individuals. TCRdb keeps only in-frame clones here, not all; method: immunoSEQ multiplex PCR. The data contain hundreds of thousands of clones, 90% to 96% of them singletons. Sequenced material: naive CD4+ T cells sorted from blood. These receptors all stem from a young woman in good health. Both conserved end residues are part of each CDR3. The D gene is left open where the match is weak. Where a row states a size, it is once, few, many or the class of an expanded clone; other rows omit it.

>-|-|TRBV4-2|TRBJ1-6
CASSQKGQAESPLHF
TGTGCCAGCAGCCAAAAGGGGCAGGCTGAGTCACCCCTCCACTTT
>TRBD1|once|TRBV7-9|TRBJ2-1
CASPSDRHNEQFF
TGTGCCAGCCCTTCGGACAGGCACAATGAGCAGTTCTTC
>-|-|TRBV29-1|TRBJ2-7
CSARAGAKRYEQYF
TGCAGCGCCCGTGCAGGGGCCAAGCGGTACGAGCAGTACTTC
>-|-|TRBV5-1|TRBJ2-2
CASSPVIRLAVRELFF
TGCGCCAGCAGCCCGGTCATCCGTTTAGCGGTACGGGAGCTGTTTTTT
>-|-|TRBV7-7|TRBJ2-1
CASSLIAEGPYNEQFF
TGTGCCAGCAGCCTTATAGCGGAGGGACCTTACAATGAGCAGTTCTTC
>-|once|TRBV28|TRBJ1-4
CAIATNEKLFF
TGTGCTATTGCAACTAATGAAAAACTGTTTTTT
>TRBD1|-|TRBV19|TRBJ1-3
CASSMGTGVFFSSGNTIYF
TGTGCCAGTAGTATGGGGACAGGGGTCTTCTTTTCTTCGGGAAACACCATATATTTT
>-|-|TRBV29-1|TRBJ1-1
CSVGRAPNTEAFF
TGCAGCGTTGGGAGGGCCCCGAACACTGAAGCTTTCTTT
>-|-|TRBV5-6|TRBJ2-1
CASSRTWGSGSYNEQFF
TGTGCCAGCAGCCGCACTTGGGGATCAGGCTCCTACAATGAGCAGTTCTTC
>-|few|TRBV30|TRBJ2-7
CAWKASPLVEQYF
TGTGCCTGGAAGGCTAGCCCGTTAGTCGAGCAGTACTTC
>-|-|TRBV28|TRBJ2-7
CASSLSPVYEQYF
TGTGCCAGCAGTTTATCCCCAGTTTACGAGCAGTACTTC
>-|-|TRBV11-1|TRBJ2-7
CASSLPRWDYEQYF
TGTGCCAGCAGCTTGCCCAGGTGGGACTACGAGCAGTACTTC
>TRBD2|-|TRBV27|TRBJ2-1
CASSLFPAGVPNEQFF
TGTGCCAGCAGTTTATTTCCAGCGGGAGTCCCCAATGAGCAGTTCTTC
>-|-|TRBV5-5|TRBJ2-2
CASITLAKGELFF
TGTGCCAGCATTACCCTGGCAAAAGGGGAGCTGTTTTTT
>-|-|TRBV6-5|TRBJ2-7
CASTGSAGYEQYF
TGTGCCAGCACGGGATCCGCCGGCTACGAGCAGTACTTC
>-|-|TRBV28|TRBJ2-2
CASSLGQNTGELFF
TGTGCCAGCAGTTTAGGGCAGAACACCGGGGAGCTGTTTTTT
>-|once|TRBV27|TRBJ2-7
CASSPDRQSLYYEQYF
TGTGCCAGCAGTCCCGATCGACAGTCATTATATTACGAGCAGTACTTC
>-|-|TRBV29-1|TRBJ2-3
CSVGVGSGSTDTQYF
TGCAGCGTTGGGGTAGGTAGCGGATCCACAGATACGCAGTATTTT
>-|-|TRBV7-2|TRBJ2-7
CASSLVGPYGHEQYF
TGTGCCAGCAGCTTAGTTGGGCCGTATGGTCACGAGCAGTACTTC
>TRBD1|-|TRBV18|TRBJ2-1
CASSSGTGHNEQFF
TGTGCCAGCTCATCCGGGACAGGGCACAATGAGCAGTTCTTC
>TRBD2|-|TRBV7-2|TRBJ2-3
CASSLGTSADTQYF
TGTGCCAGCAGCCTCGGGACTAGCGCTGATACGCAGTATTTT
>-|-|TRBV15|TRBJ2-7
CATSRDRAVVGTLYEQYF
TGTGCCACCAGCAGAGACAGGGCGGTGGTCGGCACCCTCTACGAGCAGTACTTC
>-|few|TRBV19|TRBJ1-1
CASSIVLPGTEAFF
TGTGCCAGTAGTATAGTCCTCCCGGGGACTGAAGCTTTCTTT
>-|-|TRBV28|TRBJ2-1
CASSLPLSSLAGRSYNEQFF
TGTGCCAGCAGTTTACCTCTCTCGTCGCTGGCGGGACGCTCCTACAATGAGCAGTTCTTC
>-|-|TRBV28|TRBJ1-1
CASSWTLFMNTEAFF
TGTGCCAGCAGTTGGACACTCTTCATGAACACTGAAGCTTTCTTT
>-|-|TRBV6-4|TRBJ1-1
CASKGPDSMNTEAFF
TGTGCCAGCAAAGGACCGGATTCCATGAACACTGAAGCTTTCTTT
>-|-|TRBV6-1|TRBJ1-2
CASSETELYGYTF
TGTGCCAGCAGTGAAACAGAACTCTATGGCTACACCTTC
>TRBD1|-|TRBV28|TRBJ1-2
CASSLGTGHYGYTF
TGTGCCAGCAGTCTAGGGACAGGACACTATGGCTACACCTTC
>TRBD2|once|TRBV7-9|TRBJ2-7
CASSLLRGVEYEQYF
TGTGCCAGCAGCCTTCTCCGGGGGGTTGAATACGAGCAGTACTTC
>TRBD2|-|TRBV4-1|TRBJ2-5
CASSQERSGTSGETQYF
TGCGCCAGCAGCCAAGAGCGGAGCGGGACTTCAGGGGAGACCCAGTACTTC
>-|-|TRBV9|TRBJ2-7
CASSLRPSSYEQYF
TGTGCCAGCAGCCTTCGTCCCTCAAGCTACGAGCAGTACTTC
>-|once|TRBV20-1|TRBJ2-1
CSASINEQFF
TGCAGTGCTAGTATAAATGAGCAGTTCTTC
>-|-|TRBV5-1|TRBJ1-2
CASSPGTLWGYTF
TGCGCCAGCAGCCCCGGGACCCTGTGGGGCTACACCTTC
>-|-|TRBV11-3|TRBJ2-1
CASSLRAASYNEQFF
TGTGCCAGCAGCTTGAGGGCCGCCTCCTACAATGAGCAGTTCTTC
>-|-|TRBV19|TRBJ2-4
CASSRLWQNIQYF
TGTGCCAGTAGTAGGCTCTGGCAAAACATTCAGTACTTC
>TRBD1|-|TRBV7-9|TRBJ1-1
CASSLEGRGTEAFF
TGTGCCAGCAGCTTAGAGGGCAGGGGGACTGAAGCTTTCTTT
>-|-|TRBV25-1|TRBJ2-5
CATREETQYF
TGTGCCACCAGGGAAGAGACCCAGTACTTC
>TRBD1|-|TRBV27|TRBJ2-1
CASSSGQGPSFF
TGTGCCAGCAGCTCTGGACAGGGCCCGTCGTTCTTC
>-|-|TRBV10-3|TRBJ1-3
CAINSGAGDSGNTIYF
TGTGCCATCAATTCTGGGGCAGGCGACTCTGGAAACACCATATATTTT
>-|-|TRBV2|TRBJ1-6
CASNRGNSPLHF
TGTGCCAGCAACCGCGGGAATTCACCCCTCCACTTT